Presented here are 10 T cell receptor beta chains from one specimen sequenced in a study of molecular identifiers for immune sequencing clone quantification. One entry per CDR3 protein, called by TCRdb with MiXCR from the PCR reads. Of about 640,000 distinct CDR3 sequences in the sample, just under 20% were seen once. Source material: naive CD8+ T cells from blood, with Jurkat cell RNA spiked in. Regarding subset: FACS-sorted CD8+CD4-CCR7+CD45RA+ naive T cells. Every receptor here comes from a human donor in good health. Some libraries in this study had Jurkat cell RNA spiked in.

The table lists this clonotype with many counts. This chain's CDR3 is CSAQDDRGRDYGYTF. DNA of the CDR3: TGCAGTGCCCAAGACGACAGGGGAAGAGACTATGGCTACACCTTC. The chain carries TRBV20-1 and TRBJ1-2; 8 nucleotides align to TRBD1. V shed 6 bases and J 3 bases; nucleotides not matched to a gene: 12. The germline CDR1 and CDR2 sequences are DFQATT and SNEGSKA (reference sequence). The CDR3 is 15 residues long.

CDR3 DNA: TGTGCCAGCAGCGACTCTGGGTTGAGCACAGATACGCAGTATTTT. Its protein product is CASSDSGLSTDTQYF. The chain joins TRBV9 to TRBJ2-3; D is unclear. This CDR3 has 15 amino acids. V lost 3 bases and J lost 0, with 11 bases in between. The V gene's germline CDR1 is SGDLS and CDR2 YYNGEE.

In this sample, this clonotype turned up many times. The rearrangement uses TRBV6-5 and TRBJ2-7; a possible D gene is TRBD1 (5 bases). This CDR3 has 12 amino acids. Germline V gene sequence: CDR1 MNHEY, CDR2 SVGAGI. V was trimmed by 2 bases and J by 6 bases, leaving 8 bases between them. Here the CDR3 reads CASSYQGSEQYF. The CDR3 bases are TGTGCCAGCAGTTACCAGGGTAGCGAGCAGTACTTC.

The chain combines TRBV7-9 with TRBJ2-5; weak D call: TRBD2 (5 bases). Germline-derived CDR1 and CDR2 are SEHNR and FQNEAQ (reference sequence). This CDR3 is 15 amino acids long. Trimming removed 5 bases from V and 5 bases from J, with 18 bases in between. The CDR3 DNA sequence: TGTGCCAGCAGCCCCGAGGGCAAGGATCGGGAGACCCAGTACTTC. It specifies CASSPEGKDRETQYF.

This clonotype showed up just a few times. CDR3 residues: CASSLEGLSGACNEQFF. The CDR3 DNA reads TGCGCCAGCAGCCTTGAGGGACTCTCCGGAGCCTGCAATGAGCAGTTCTTC. The chain links TRBV5-1 to TRBJ2-1, with a tentative D call TRBD2 (6 bases). The CDR3 runs 17 residues. Trimming took 4 bases from V and 6 from J, leaving 23 bases between them. CDR1 SGHRS and CDR2 YFSETQ come from the germline V gene.

This clonotype was picked up many times. The V call is TRBV29-1, the J call TRBJ2-2; D ambiguous. V was clipped by 2 bases and J by 1 base, with 5 bases between them. Germline values: CDR1 SQVTM, CDR2 ANQGSEA. The CDR3 covers 13 residues. The CDR3 region has the DNA TGCAGCGTTGAATACAGGAACACCGGGGAGCTGTTTTTT. Encoded protein: CSVEYRNTGELFF.

This clonotype came up many times. The chain joins TRBV29-1 to TRBJ2-3, with a tentative D call TRBD2 (7 bases). CDR1 is SQVTM and CDR2 is ANQGSEA in the germline V gene. Trimming cost V 5 bases and J 4 bases, with 16 bases left between them. The CDR3 runs to 14 residues. CDR3 sequence: CSVRPGGAADTQYF. CDR3 DNA: TGCAGCGTTAGACCGGGGGGCGCAGCAGATACGCAGTATTTT.

This clonotype showed up many times. The rearrangement joins TRBV12-3 or TRBV12-4 to TRBJ2-7, with TRBD1 matching over 8 bases. The CDR3 is made up of 14 amino acids. The V and J ends lost 6 bases and 0 bases, in that order; junction bases with no gene match: 4. The CDR3 spells CASRWTGTSYEQYF. CDR3 nucleotides: TGTGCCAGCAGATGGACAGGGACCTCCTACGAGCAGTACTTC.

Of note for this clonotype: The junction differs from germline at one of its ends, possibly a read error. CDR3 sequence (DNA): TGTGCCAGCAGTTTATCGGTGCGTACTGAAGCTTCCTTT. Translated, it gives CASSLSVRTEASF. The rearrangement uses TRBV27 and TRBJ1-1; no definite D call. Germline CDR1 and CDR2: MNHEY and SMNVEV (reference sequence). The CDR3 is made up of 13 amino acids.

This rearrangement joins TRBV29-1 to TRBJ2-5, with 7 bases fitting TRBD1. The CDR3 covers 13 residues. Trimming at V came to 3 bases and at J to 5 bases, leaving 6 bases not matched to a gene. Germline lookup yields CDR1 SQVTM and CDR2 ANQGSEA. Here the CDR3 reads CSVDFRQGETQYF. The CDR3 bases are TGCAGCGTTGATTTTCGACAGGGCGAGACCCAGTACTTC.